The clone carrying this T cell receptor beta chain was seen a few times. Its antigen is unidentified. The sample belongs to a study of T cells in Graves' hyperthyroidism and ophthalmopathy. Findings of the study overall: Blood also carried most thyroid clonotypes expanded above 0.001.

Germline V gene sequence: CDR1 MGHRA, CDR2 YSYEKL. Deletions cut 8 bases from V and 7 bases from J, with 14 bases between. CDR3 size: 12 residues. Researchers amplified the TCR beta CDR3 regions from RNA transcripts. RT-PCR in the first round (using the HTBI primer set) targeted the TCR CDR3. One entry per CDR3 protein, called by TCRdb with MiXCR from the multiplex PCR reads. The profile covers fewer than 900,000 distinct CDR3 sequences, with roughly a sixth appearing a single time and 16% taken by the ten largest. The sequence was obtained from a woman in her forties or fifties with Graves' hyperthyroidism that later progressed to Graves' ophthalmopathy. The chain carries TRBV4-1 and TRBJ1-1; D call uncertain. What was sequenced was blood. This chain's CDR3 is CASFGGGFEAFF. In DNA form, the CDR3 reads TGCGCCAGCTTTGGAGGCGGGTTTGAAGCTTTCTTT.